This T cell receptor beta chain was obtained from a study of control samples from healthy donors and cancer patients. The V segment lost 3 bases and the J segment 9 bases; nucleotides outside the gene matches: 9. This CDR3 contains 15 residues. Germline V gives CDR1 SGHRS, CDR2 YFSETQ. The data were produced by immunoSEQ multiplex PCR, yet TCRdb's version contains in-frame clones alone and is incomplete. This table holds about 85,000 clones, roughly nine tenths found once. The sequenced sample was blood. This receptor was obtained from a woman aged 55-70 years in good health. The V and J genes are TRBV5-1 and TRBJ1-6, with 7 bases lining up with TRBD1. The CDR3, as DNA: TGCGCCAGCAGCTCCCGACAGGGAACTGGTTCACCCCTCCACTTT. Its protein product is CASSSRQGTGSPLHF.